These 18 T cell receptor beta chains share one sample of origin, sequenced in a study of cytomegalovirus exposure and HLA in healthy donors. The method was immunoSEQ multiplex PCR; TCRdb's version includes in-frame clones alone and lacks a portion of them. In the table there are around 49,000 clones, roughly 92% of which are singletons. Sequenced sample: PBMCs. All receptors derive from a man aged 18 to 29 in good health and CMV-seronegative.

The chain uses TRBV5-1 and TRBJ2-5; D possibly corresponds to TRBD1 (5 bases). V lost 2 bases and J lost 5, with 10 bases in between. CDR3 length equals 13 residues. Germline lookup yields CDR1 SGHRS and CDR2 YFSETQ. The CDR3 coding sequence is TGCGCCAGCAGCTTCCAGGGCCGCGAGACCCAGTACTTC. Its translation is CASSFQGRETQYF.

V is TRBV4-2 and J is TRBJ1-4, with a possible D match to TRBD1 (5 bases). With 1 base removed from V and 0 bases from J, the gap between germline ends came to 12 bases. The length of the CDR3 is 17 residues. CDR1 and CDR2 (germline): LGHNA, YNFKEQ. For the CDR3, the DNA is TGTGCCAGCAGCCAAGGAGGCAGGGCGTCAACTAATGAAAAACTGTTTTTT. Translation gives CASSQGGRASTNEKLFF.

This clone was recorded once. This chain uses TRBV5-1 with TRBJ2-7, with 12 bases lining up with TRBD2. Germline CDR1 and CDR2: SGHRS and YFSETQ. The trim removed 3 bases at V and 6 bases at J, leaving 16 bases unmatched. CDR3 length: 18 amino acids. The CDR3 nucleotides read TGCGCCAGCAGCTCCGATACGTCGCTAGCGGGAGGGCCATCCGAGCAGTACTTC. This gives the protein CASSSDTSLAGGPSEQYF.

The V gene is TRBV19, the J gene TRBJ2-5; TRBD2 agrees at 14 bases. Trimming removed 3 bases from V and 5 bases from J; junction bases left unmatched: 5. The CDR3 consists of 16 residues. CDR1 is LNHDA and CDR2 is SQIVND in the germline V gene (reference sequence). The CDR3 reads CASSIRLAGGLETQYF. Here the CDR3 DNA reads TGTGCCAGTAGTATTCGACTAGCGGGAGGGCTCGAGACCCAGTACTTC.

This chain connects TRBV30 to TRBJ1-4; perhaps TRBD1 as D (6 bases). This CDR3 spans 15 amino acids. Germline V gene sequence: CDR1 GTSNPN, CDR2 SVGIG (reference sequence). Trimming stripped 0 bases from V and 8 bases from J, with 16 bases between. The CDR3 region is CAWSVGGQGNEKLFF. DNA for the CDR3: TGTGCCTGGAGTGTAGGTGGGCAGGGGAACGAAAAACTGTTTTTT. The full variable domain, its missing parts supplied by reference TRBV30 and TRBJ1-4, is SQTIHQWPATLVQPVGSPLSLECTVEGTSNPNLYWYRQAAGRGLQLLFYSVGIGQISSEVPQNLSASRPQDRQFILSSKKLLLSDSGFYLCAWSVGGQGNEKLFFGSGTQLSVL.

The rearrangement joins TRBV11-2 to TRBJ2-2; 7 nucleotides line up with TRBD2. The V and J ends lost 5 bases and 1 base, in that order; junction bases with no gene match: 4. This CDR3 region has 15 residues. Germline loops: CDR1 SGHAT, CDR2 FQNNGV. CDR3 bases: TGTGCCAGCAGCCCCCTAGCGGAGAACACCGGGGAGCTGTTTTTT. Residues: CASSPLAENTGELFF.

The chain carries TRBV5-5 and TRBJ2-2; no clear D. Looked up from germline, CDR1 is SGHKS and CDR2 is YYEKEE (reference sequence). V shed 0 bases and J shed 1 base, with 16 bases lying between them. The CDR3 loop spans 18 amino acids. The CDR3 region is CASSLDYRTVLNTGELFF. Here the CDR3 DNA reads TGTGCCAGCAGCTTGGACTACCGCACTGTCCTGAACACCGGGGAGCTGTTTTTT. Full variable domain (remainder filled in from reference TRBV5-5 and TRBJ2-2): DAGVTQSPTHLIKTRGQQVTLRCSPISGHKSVSWYQQVLGQGPQFIFQYYEKEERGRGNFPDRFSARQFPNYSSELNVNALLLGDSALYLCASSLDYRTVLNTGELFFGEGSRLTVL.

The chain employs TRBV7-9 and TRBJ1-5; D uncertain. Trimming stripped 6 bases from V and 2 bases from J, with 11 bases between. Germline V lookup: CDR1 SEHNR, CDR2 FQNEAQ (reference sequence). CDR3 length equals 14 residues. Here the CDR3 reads CASRASAGNQPQHF. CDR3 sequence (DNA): TGTGCCAGCAGGGCCTCGGCGGGCAATCAGCCCCAGCATTTT.

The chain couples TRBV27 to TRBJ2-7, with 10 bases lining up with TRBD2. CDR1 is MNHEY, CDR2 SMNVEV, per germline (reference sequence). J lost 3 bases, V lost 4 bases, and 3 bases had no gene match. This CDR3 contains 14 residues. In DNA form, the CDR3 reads TGTGCCAGCAGTTACGCTAGCGGGAGCTACGAGCAGTACTTC. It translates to CASSYASGSYEQYF.

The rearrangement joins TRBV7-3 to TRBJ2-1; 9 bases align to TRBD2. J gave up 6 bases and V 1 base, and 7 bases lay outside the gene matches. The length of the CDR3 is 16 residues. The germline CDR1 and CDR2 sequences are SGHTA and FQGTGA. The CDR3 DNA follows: TGTGCCAGCAGCTTAAAATTTAGCGGGAGTGTCAATGAGCAGTTCTTC. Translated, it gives CASSLKFSGSVNEQFF. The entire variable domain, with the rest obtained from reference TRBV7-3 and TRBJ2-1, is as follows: GAGVSQTPSNKVTEKGKYVELRCDPISGHTALYWYRQSLGQGPEFLIYFQGTGAADDSGLPNDRFFAVRPEGSVSTLKIQRTERGDSAVYLCASSLKFSGSVNEQFFGPGTRLTVL.

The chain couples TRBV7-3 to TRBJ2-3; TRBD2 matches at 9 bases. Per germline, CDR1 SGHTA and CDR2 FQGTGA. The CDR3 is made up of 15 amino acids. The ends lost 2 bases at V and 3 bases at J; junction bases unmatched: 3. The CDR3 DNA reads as TGTGCCAGCAGCTTAGCGGGAGGGCCAACAGATACGCAGTATTTT. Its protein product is CASSLAGGPTDTQYF.

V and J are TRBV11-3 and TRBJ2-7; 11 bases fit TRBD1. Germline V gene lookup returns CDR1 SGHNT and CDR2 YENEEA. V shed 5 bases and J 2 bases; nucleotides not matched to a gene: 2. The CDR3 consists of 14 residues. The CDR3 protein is CASSPGQGAYEQYF. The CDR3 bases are TGTGCCAGCAGCCCGGGACAGGGGGCCTACGAGCAGTACTTC.

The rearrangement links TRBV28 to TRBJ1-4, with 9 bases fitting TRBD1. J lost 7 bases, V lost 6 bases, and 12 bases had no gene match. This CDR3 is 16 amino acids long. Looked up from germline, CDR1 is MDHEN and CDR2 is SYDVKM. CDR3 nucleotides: TGTGCCAGCAGGGGGACAGGGAGACGATTCGGTGAAAAACTGTTTTTT. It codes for CASRGTGRRFGEKLFF. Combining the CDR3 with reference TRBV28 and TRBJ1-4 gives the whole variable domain DVKVTQSSRYLVKRTGEKVFLECVQDMDHENMFWYRQDPGLGLRLIYFSYDVKMKEKGDIPEGYSVSREKKERFSLILESASTNQTSMYLCASRGTGRRFGEKLFFGSGTQLSVL.

The CDR3 spells CASSFPGQGKTQYF. The CDR3 DNA follows: TGTGCCAGCAGCTTCCCCGGACAGGGAAAGACCCAGTACTTC. V is TRBV7-9 and J is TRBJ2-5, with TRBD1 identical over 8 bases. Germline V gene sequence: CDR1 SEHNR, CDR2 FQNEAQ (reference sequence). Trimming cost V 3 bases and J 6 bases; bases outside gene matches: 6. The CDR3 sequence is 14 residues long.

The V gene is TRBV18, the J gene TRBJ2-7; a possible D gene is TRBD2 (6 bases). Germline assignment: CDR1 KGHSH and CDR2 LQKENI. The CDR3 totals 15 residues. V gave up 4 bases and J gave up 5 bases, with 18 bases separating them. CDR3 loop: CASSHGGREADEQYF. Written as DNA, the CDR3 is TGTGCCAGCTCACACGGAGGCAGGGAGGCAGACGAGCAGTACTTC.

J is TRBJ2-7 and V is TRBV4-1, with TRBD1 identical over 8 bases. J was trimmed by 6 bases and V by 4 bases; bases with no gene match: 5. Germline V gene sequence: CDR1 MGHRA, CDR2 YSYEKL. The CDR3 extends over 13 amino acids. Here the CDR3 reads CASSLGQGGEQYF. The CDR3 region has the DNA TGCGCCAGCAGCCTAGGACAGGGCGGCGAGCAGTACTTC.

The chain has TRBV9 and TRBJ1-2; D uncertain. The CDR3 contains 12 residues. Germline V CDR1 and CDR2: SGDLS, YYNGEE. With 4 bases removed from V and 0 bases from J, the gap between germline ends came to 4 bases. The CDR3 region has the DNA TGTGCCAGCAGCCCCTCTAACTATGGCTACACCTTC. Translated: CASSPSNYGYTF.

The CDR3 DNA reads TGTGCCAGTAGTATAGGTAGCGGGAGTATCGGGACCCAGTACTTC. It codes for CASSIGSGSIGTQYF. This chain connects TRBV19 to TRBJ2-5; 9 bases map to TRBD2. Germline CDR1 reads LNHDA; CDR2 reads SQIVND (reference sequence). V trimming: 1 base; J trimming: 7 bases; junction bases outside the gene matches: 7. CDR3 length equals 15 residues.